What follows are 24 T cell receptor beta chains derived from one specimen sequenced in a study of blood T cell repertoires in COVID-19. Profiling relied on immunoSEQ multiplex PCR, and the TCRdb table lists in-frame clones only, not all of them. Of 250,000 to 350,000 clones listed, over 80% were seen once; the top ten hold about 8.9%. The sequencing input was PBMCs or T cells enriched from blood (not recorded which). The receptors shown here come from a woman between 18 and 29 years old who had recovered from COVID-19.

J is TRBJ1-4 and V is TRBV28; 11 bases align to TRBD1. V shed 3 bases, J shed 6 bases, and the junction held 9 bases outside the gene matches. Germline loops: CDR1 MDHEN, CDR2 SYDVKM. The CDR3 totals 17 residues. CDR3 nucleotides: TGTGCCAGCAGTTTGACACCGGGACAGGGGGGCCATGAAAAACTGTTTTTT. Translation: CASSLTPGQGGHEKLFF.

The chain has TRBV15 and TRBJ1-2; 7 bases map to TRBD1. V dropped 3 bases and J dropped 3; count of bases not matched to a gene: 13. This CDR3 region has 17 residues. Looked up from germline, CDR1 is LNHNV and CDR2 is YYDKDF (reference sequence). CDR3: CATSRDPTTGKYYGYTF. The CDR3, as DNA: TGTGCCACCAGCAGGGACCCTACGACAGGGAAGTACTATGGCTACACCTTC.

The chain joins TRBV25-1 to TRBJ2-2, with 7 bases lining up with TRBD2. CDR3 length equals 15 residues. The V segment lost 0 bases and the J segment 5 bases; nucleotides outside the gene matches: 3. Germline values: CDR1 MGHDK, CDR2 SYGVNS. CDR3 amino acids: CASSEYNGGTGELFF. The CDR3, as DNA: TGTGCCAGCAGTGAATATAACGGGGGGACCGGGGAGCTGTTTTTT.

This sequence joins TRBV4-2 and TRBJ1-4; D is perhaps TRBD1 (5 bases). Germline V gene data show CDR1 as LGHNA and CDR2 as YNFKEQ. V was trimmed by 1 base and J by 4 bases, leaving 13 bases between them. The CDR3 has 16 residues. The CDR3: CASSQGAGVINEKLFF. The CDR3 DNA is TGTGCCAGCAGCCAAGGTGCGGGGGTGATTAATGAAAAACTGTTTTTT.

The rearrangement links TRBV7-9 to TRBJ2-3; maybe TRBD2 (7 bases). Trimming left V 0 bases short and J 4 bases short, with 11 bases between. In germline, CDR1 is SEHNR, CDR2 FQNEAQ (reference sequence). CDR3 length equals 15 residues. CDR3 in amino acids: CASSLAGGPSDTQYF. The CDR3, as DNA: TGTGCCAGCAGCTTAGCGGGGGGGCCATCAGATACGCAGTATTTT.

The CDR3 region is CASSPESGHGFYSNQPQHF. In DNA, the CDR3 is TGTGCCAGCAGCCCCGAATCGGGACATGGATTCTATAGCAATCAGCCCCAGCATTTT. This rearrangement joins TRBV7-9 to TRBJ1-5; possible D gene TRBD1, 6 bases. The CDR3 runs 19 residues. Deletions cut 5 bases from V and 0 bases from J, with 23 bases between. CDR1 and CDR2 from the germline V gene are SEHNR and FQNEAQ (reference sequence).

Points on this clone: This same CDR3 is encoded by further DNA sequences in the sample. The chain recombines TRBV3-1 (or the pseudogene TRBV3-2) with TRBJ1-3; 7 bases fit TRBD1. Germline V gene data show CDR1 as LGHDT and CDR2 as YNNKEL (reference sequence). The CDR3 spans 14 residues. V trimming: 6 bases; J trimming: 4 bases; junction bases outside the gene matches: 6. CDR3 in DNA: TGTGCCAGCAGTCGTACAGGGGACGGAAACACCATATATTTT. Protein product: CASSRTGDGNTIYF.

In its sample, this clone was seen once. The chain recombines TRBV4-3 with TRBJ2-6; TRBD2 matches at 10 bases. With 0 bases clipped from V and 0 bases from J, the junction kept 2 bases outside the gene matches. This CDR3 spans 18 amino acids. The V gene's germline CDR1 is LGHNA and CDR2 YSLEER. The CDR3: CASSQDASGSSGANVLTF. Here the CDR3 DNA reads TGCGCCAGCAGCCAAGACGCTAGCGGGAGCTCTGGGGCCAACGTCCTGACTTTC.

The V gene is TRBV5-6, the J gene TRBJ2-1; 8 bases agree with TRBD2. CDR1 is SGHDT, CDR2 YYEEEE, per germline. V lost 6 bases to trimming and J lost 3 bases; unmatched junction nucleotides: 14. The CDR3 has 17 amino acids. DNA for the CDR3: TGTGCCAGCACCATCGGCTTAGCGGGGTATTTCTACAATGAGCAGTTCTTC. Translation gives CASTIGLAGYFYNEQFF.

The rearrangement uses TRBV19 and TRBJ2-1; maybe TRBD2 (6 bases). Trimming cost V 6 bases and J 5 bases, with 14 bases left between them. This CDR3 spans 14 amino acids. Germline assignment: CDR1 LNHDA and CDR2 SQIVND (reference sequence). The chain's CDR3 is CASRDPGLDNEQFF. The CDR3 bases are TGTGCCAGTAGGGATCCGGGACTCGACAATGAGCAGTTCTTC.

Only one count was recorded for this clone. The chain links TRBV28 to TRBJ1-1; D uncertain. The CDR3 is 14 residues long. V lost 4 bases to trimming and J lost 1 base, with 10 bases between them. Germline-derived CDR1 and CDR2 are MDHEN and SYDVKM. The CDR3: CASSSGRGNTEAFF. The CDR3 DNA reads TGTGCCAGCAGTTCGGGCCGGGGGAACACTGAAGCTTTCTTT.

This chain uses TRBV7-9 with TRBJ2-7; 11 bases line up with TRBD1. The CDR3 contains 16 residues. Looked up from germline, CDR1 is SEHNR and CDR2 is FQNEAQ (reference sequence). V was pared by 1 base and J by 7 bases, with 9 bases of the junction left unmatched. CDR3 region: CASSLGSGQGAWEQYF. The CDR3 region has the DNA TGTGCCAGCAGCTTAGGGTCCGGACAGGGGGCTTGGGAGCAGTACTTC.

The chain combines TRBV27 with TRBJ1-2; D not certain. In germline, CDR1 is MNHEY, CDR2 SMNVEV (reference sequence). The V end lost 6 bases, the J end lost 3 bases, and 14 bases lay between the germline ends. CDR3 length: 14 amino acids. CDR3 DNA sequence: TGTGCCAGCAGGGCAGTCGGAACAGACTATGGCTACACCTTC. Its translation: CASRAVGTDYGYTF.

V and J are TRBV2 and TRBJ2-7, with 8 bases matching TRBD2. The V segment lost 6 bases and the J segment 7 bases; nucleotides outside the gene matches: 14. This CDR3 is built from 15 residues. Germline assignment: CDR1 SNHLY and CDR2 FYNNEI. Written as DNA, the CDR3 is TGTGCCAGCAGCGAACTAGCGGCCCTGGGGTGGGAGCAGTACTTC. Amino acids: CASSELAALGWEQYF.

This chain links TRBV12-3 or TRBV12-4 with TRBJ1-3, with unresolved D. V was clipped by 3 bases and J by 7 bases, with 7 bases between them. This CDR3 spans 12 amino acids. CDR3 in amino acids: CASSFPVNTIYF. Written as DNA, the CDR3 is TGTGCCAGCAGTTTCCCCGTGAACACCATATATTTT.

This chain connects TRBV9 to TRBJ1-2, with 8 bases identical to TRBD1. CDR3 length: 14 amino acids. V lost 3 bases, J lost 8 bases, and 9 bases stayed unmatched. CDR1 and CDR2 from the germline V gene are SGDLS and YYNGEE. CDR3 in amino acids: CASSALDRVGGYTF. As DNA, the CDR3 is TGTGCCAGCAGCGCCTTGGACAGGGTCGGGGGCTACACCTTC.

This clone has only a few counts. The rearrangement joins TRBV4-2 to TRBJ2-7, with 10 nucleotides matching TRBD2. J gave up 2 bases and V 0 bases, and 4 bases lay outside the gene matches. The CDR3 runs 16 residues. Germline V lookup: CDR1 LGHNA, CDR2 YNFKEQ. The CDR3 spells CASSQEEGTSAYEQYF. The CDR3 DNA is TGTGCCAGCAGCCAAGAGGAGGGGACTAGCGCCTACGAGCAGTACTTC.

The chain links TRBV18 to TRBJ1-1; maybe TRBD1 (6 bases). The CDR3 is made up of 15 amino acids. Germline lookup yields CDR1 KGHSH and CDR2 LQKENI. Trimming cost V 0 bases and J 2 bases, with 10 bases left between them. The CDR3 protein is CASSPPLQGNTEAFF. Written as DNA, the CDR3 is TGTGCCAGCTCACCACCGTTACAGGGAAACACTGAAGCTTTCTTT.

V is TRBV7-9 and J is TRBJ2-1; no clear D gene. The CDR3 is 11 residues long. Germline CDR1 and CDR2: SEHNR and FQNEAQ (reference sequence). Trimming removed 7 bases at V and 4 bases at J, with 5 bases between. The CDR3 coding sequence is TGTGCCAGCAACACATACAATGAGCAGTTCTTC. As protein: CASNTYNEQFF.

The J gene is TRBJ2-1, the V gene TRBV5-1, with 7 bases fitting TRBD1. The CDR3 totals 17 residues. Germline loops: CDR1 SGHRS, CDR2 YFSETQ. J gave up 0 bases and V 3 bases, and 9 bases lay outside the gene matches. The CDR3 coding sequence is TGCGCCAGCAGCTACGAAGACAGGGCAGGCTCCTACAATGAGCAGTTCTTC. Its protein product is CASSYEDRAGSYNEQFF. The variable domain in full, completed from reference TRBV5-1 and TRBJ2-1, reads KAGVTQTPRYLIKTRGQQVTLSCSPISGHRSVSWYQQTPGQGLQFLFEYFSETQRNKGNFPGRFSGRQFSNSRSEMNVSTLELGDSALYLCASSYEDRAGSYNEQFFGPGTRLTVL.

The chain combines TRBV24-1 with TRBJ1-1, with 12 nucleotides matching TRBD1. V shed 5 bases, J shed 11 bases, and the junction held 17 bases outside the gene matches. Germline V gives CDR1 KGHDR, CDR2 SFDVKD. This CDR3 has 17 amino acids. The CDR3 protein is CATSANPGQGASTGAFF. The CDR3 DNA sequence: TGTGCCACCAGTGCGAATCCGGGACAGGGGGCGTCCACGGGGGCTTTCTTT.

The genes are TRBV7-6 and TRBJ1-6; 9 nucleotides align to TRBD1. The V gene end was trimmed by 5 bases and the J gene end by 5 bases; junction bases not matched to a gene: 10. The CDR3 covers 17 residues. Germline V gives CDR1 SGHVS, CDR2 FNYEAQ. The chain's CDR3 is CASSARIQGADNSPLHF. The DNA of the CDR3 is TGTGCCAGCAGCGCCCGGATACAGGGGGCCGATAATTCACCCCTCCACTTT.

The gene calls are TRBV20-1 and TRBJ2-5, with no clear D. Germline-derived CDR1 and CDR2 are DFQATT and SNEGSKA (reference sequence). The germline V and J ends were trimmed by 3 bases and 3 bases, with 11 bases remaining between them. The CDR3 loop spans 13 amino acids. The CDR3 DNA follows: TGCAGTGCTAGTCTACGGTACGAAGAGACCCAGTACTTC. Translation gives CSASLRYEETQYF.

This chain uses TRBV28 with TRBJ1-3; D unresolved. Deletions cut 5 bases from V and 2 bases from J, with 13 bases between. From germline, CDR1 is MDHEN and CDR2 SYDVKM. This CDR3 contains 15 residues. The CDR3 nucleotides read TGTGCCAGCAGTGGTAGGGAGGGCGCTGGAAACACCATATATTTT. This encodes CASSGREGAGNTIYF.